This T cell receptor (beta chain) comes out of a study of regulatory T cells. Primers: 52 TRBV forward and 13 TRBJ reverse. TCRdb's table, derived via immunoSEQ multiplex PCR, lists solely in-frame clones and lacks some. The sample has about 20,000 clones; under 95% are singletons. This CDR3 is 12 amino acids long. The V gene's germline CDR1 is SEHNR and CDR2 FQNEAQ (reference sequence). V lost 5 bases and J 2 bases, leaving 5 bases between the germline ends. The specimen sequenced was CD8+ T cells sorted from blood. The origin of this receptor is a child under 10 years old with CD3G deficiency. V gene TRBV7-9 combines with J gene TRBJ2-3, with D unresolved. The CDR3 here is CASSTFTDTQYF. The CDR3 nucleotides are TGTGCCAGCAGCACCTTCACAGATACGCAGTATTTT. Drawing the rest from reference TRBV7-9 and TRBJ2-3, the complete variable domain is DTGVSQNPRHKITKRGQNVTFRCDPISEHNRLYWYRQTLGQGPEFLTYFQNEAQLEKSRLLSDRFSAERPKGSFSTLEIQRTEQGDSAMYLCASSTFTDTQYFGPGTRLTVL.